This is a list of T cell receptor beta chains from one sample in a study of cytomegalovirus exposure and HLA in healthy donors. Here immunoSEQ multiplex PCR was the method, and the copy in TCRdb shows in-frame clones only, minus some. The sample has 100,000 to 150,000 clones, approximately 64% seen once. The sequencing input was PBMCs. The receptors stem from a woman aged 40-49 years in good health and CMV-seronegative. Each CDR3 is given without its conserved first and last residue.

v_gene,j_gene,CDR3aa
TRBV2,TRBJ2-5,ASSELRETQY
TRBV6-6,TRBJ2-2,ASSYIAGELF
TRBV19,TRBJ1-5,ASSIFSSNQPQH
TRBV6-5,TRBJ2-7,ASTSSSYEQY
TRBV6-1,TRBJ2-4,AGGGDGNNIQY
TRBV4-1,TRBJ1-4,ASSQGRVRNEKLF
TRBV6-1,TRBJ1-4,AIGGRVGEKLF
TRBV7-7,TRBJ2-1,ASSLDSHNEQF
TRBV29-1,TRBJ1-1,SVGGRGTEAF
TRBV7-9,TRBJ1-1,ASSLGGVGSVRTEAF
TRBV5-1,TRBJ2-7,ASSLVRGATYEQY
TRBV11-2,TRBJ1-1,ASSFTQGTEAF
TRBV5-4,TRBJ2-5,ASSLRGGQETQY
TRBV6-5,TRBJ2-7,ASSQTGVTEQY
TRBV18,TRBJ2-5,ASSPRGLAGETQY
TRBV10-2,TRBJ1-1,ASSQSGEAF
TRBV19,TRBJ1-1,ASSSGTVYTEAF
TRBV4-1,TRBJ2-3,ASSQGGLPPDTQY
TRBV9,TRBJ1-2,ASSGGPSAVYGYT
TRBV6-1,TRBJ1-5,ASSLRQGSVQPQH
TRBV4-2,TRBJ1-1,ASSQDIGRGGGTEAF
TRBV7-2,TRBJ1-4,ASSPTGRFEKLF
TRBV5-1,TRBJ1-1,ASSPGQGTTNTEAF
TRBV7-2,TRBJ1-2,ASSLARGQGHGYT
TRBV30,TRBJ2-2,AYWTGPYPRNTGELF
TRBV19,TRBJ2-2,ASSTSGGFTGELF
TRBV4-1,TRBJ2-1,ASSLRDRGRGFQGEQF